These 3 T cell receptor beta chains originate from one sample sequenced in a study of T cells in Graves' hyperthyroidism and ophthalmopathy. Using RNA transcripts as the source, TCR beta CDR3 regions were amplified. First-round RT-PCR of the TCR CDR3 relied on the HTBI primer set. MiXCR, run by TCRdb on the multiplex PCR reads, gives a single entry per CDR3 protein. The table lists over 300,000 distinct CDR3 sequences, approximately 14% of them singletons. The source material was blood. The receptor set was obtained from a woman aged 55-70 years with Graves' hyperthyroidism.

This clonotype appeared a few times. The chain joins TRBV12-3 or TRBV12-4 to TRBJ2-7; maybe TRBD1 (6 bases). The CDR3 runs to 12 residues. V gave up 1 base and J gave up 7 bases, with 8 bases separating them. The CDR3 DNA reads TGTGCCAGCAGTTTAGGGCAGGGGGAGCAGTACTTC. It translates to CASSLGQGEQYF.

V and J are TRBV15 and TRBJ1-6; no clear D. Trimming left V 3 bases short and J 4 bases short, with 7 bases between. The CDR3 has 14 residues. CDR1 is LNHNV, CDR2 YYDKDF, per germline (reference sequence). In nucleotides, the CDR3 is TGTGCCACCAGCAGGAAGGGTTATAATTCACCCCTCCACTTT. As protein: CATSRKGYNSPLHF.

This clonotype was picked up many times. This CDR3 is CASSWIPSSYNEQFF. Here the CDR3 DNA reads TGCGCCAGCAGCTGGATTCCCAGCTCCTACAATGAGCAGTTCTTC. The rearrangement links TRBV5-1 to TRBJ2-1; D is undetermined. The CDR3 has 15 amino acids. The V end lost 3 bases, the J end lost 0 bases, and 10 bases lay between the germline ends. Germline assignment: CDR1 SGHRS and CDR2 YFSETQ. The full variable domain, in which reference TRBV5-1 and TRBJ2-1 provide the parts outside the CDR3, is KAGVTQTPRYLIKTRGQQVTLSCSPISGHRSVSWYQQTPGQGLQFLFEYFSETQRNKGNFPGRFSGRQFSNSRSEMNVSTLELGDSALYLCASSWIPSSYNEQFFGPGTRLTVL.